The 25 T cell receptor beta chains below all came from one sample that was sequenced in a study of T cell responses to AZD1222 COVID-19 vaccine. Clones were sequenced by immunoSEQ multiplex PCR, and TCRdb holds only the in-frame ones, with some missing. The profile covers tens of thousands of clones, with around 90% appearing a single time and 4.2% taken by the ten largest. Sequenced material: peripheral blood, taken on day 0 of AZD1222 vaccination. The receptors shown here come from an adult in good health.

The V gene is TRBV7-3, the J gene TRBJ1-5; 8 positions agree with TRBD1. Losses at the gene ends were 5 bases for V and 7 bases for J; bases not matched to a gene: 4. Germline CDR1 reads SGHTA; CDR2 reads FQGTGA. The CDR3 consists of 13 residues. CDR3 residues: CASSLAGGQPQHF. The CDR3 DNA is TGTGCCAGCAGCCTAGCAGGGGGCCAGCCCCAGCATTTT.

CDR3 DNA: TGTGCCAGCAGCCCCGACACCTATAATTCACCCCTCCACTTT. Translated: CASSPDTYNSPLHF. V usage is TRBV7-6 and J usage is TRBJ1-6; D is uncertain. Germline V lookup: CDR1 SGHVS, CDR2 FNYEAQ. This CDR3 has 14 amino acids. V lost 5 bases to trimming and J lost 2 bases, with 7 bases between them.

The V and J genes are TRBV11-3 and TRBJ2-6; 7 nucleotides match TRBD1. CDR1 is SGHNT and CDR2 is YENEEA in the germline V gene. J was trimmed by 0 bases and V by 3 bases; bases with no gene match: 2. This CDR3 is 16 amino acids long. CDR3 DNA: TGTGCCAGCAGCTTGGGACAGACCTCTGGGGCCAACGTCCTGACTTTC. Translation gives CASSLGQTSGANVLTF.

In its sample, this clone was seen once. The chain uses TRBV10-3 and TRBJ2-7, with 10 nucleotides matching TRBD1. V shed 7 bases, J shed 5 bases, and the junction held 8 bases outside the gene matches. This CDR3 is built from 14 residues. The germline V gene has CDR1 ENHRY and CDR2 SYGVKD. CDR3 coding DNA: TGTGCCATCACTGGGGGACAGGGGTTCGACGAGCAGTACTTC. Translated, it gives CAITGGQGFDEQYF.

The rearrangement links TRBV6-6 to TRBJ2-1; possibly TRBD2 for D (5 bases). Between the trimmed V and J ends, which lost 6 bases and 0 bases, there was a span of 12 bases. Germline V gene data show CDR1 as MNHNY and CDR2 as SVGAGI (reference sequence). The CDR3 sequence is 15 residues long. The CDR3 sequence: CASSNDGDSYNEQFF. CDR3 DNA: TGTGCCAGCAGCAACGACGGGGACTCCTACAATGAGCAGTTCTTC.

This chain uses TRBV24-1 with TRBJ2-2; TRBD1 matches 9 bases. CDR1 is KGHDR and CDR2 is SFDVKD in the germline V gene. The J segment lost 6 bases and the V segment lost 2 bases, leaving 12 bases of the junction unmatched. CDR3 length equals 18 residues. CDR3 coding DNA: TGTGCCACCAGTGATTCTAATCCGGGACAGGGTACTGCCGGGGAGCTGTTTTTT. Protein: CATSDSNPGQGTAGELFF.

The chain employs TRBV7-2 and TRBJ2-2; D is uncertain. CDR3 size: 13 residues. CDR1 is SGHTA and CDR2 is FQGNSA in the germline V gene. Trimming took 5 bases from V and 7 from J, leaving 11 bases between them. The CDR3: CASSPLTGGELFF. The CDR3 DNA sequence: TGTGCCAGCAGCCCACTCACTGGCGGGGAGCTGTTTTTT.

Points on this clone: This sample includes further DNA sequences coding for the same CDR3. This chain joins TRBV3-1 (or the pseudogene TRBV3-2) and TRBJ1-1; the match to TRBD1 covers 8 bases. With 3 bases clipped from V and 4 bases from J, the junction kept 4 bases outside the gene matches. The CDR3 spans 14 residues. Germline V gene sequence: CDR1 LGHDT, CDR2 YNNKEL (reference sequence). The CDR3 sequence is CASSHGTGGTEAFF. The CDR3 bases are TGTGCCAGCAGCCACGGTACAGGGGGCACTGAAGCTTTCTTT.

The genes are TRBV5-5 and TRBJ1-2; 11 nucleotides align to TRBD1. The CDR3 contains 15 residues. Unmatched junction bases numbered 9, after V lost 4 bases and J lost 7 bases. Germline values: CDR1 SGHKS, CDR2 YYEKEE (reference sequence). As DNA, the CDR3 is TGTGCCAGCAGCGATCCGGGACAGGGGGTTTCTGGCTACACCTTC. Amino acids: CASSDPGQGVSGYTF.

V and J are TRBV12-5 and TRBJ1-1; 8 bases are shared with TRBD1. CDR1 and CDR2 from the germline V gene are LGHNT and FRNRAP. The CDR3 spans 14 residues. The junction had 8 bases not matched to a gene; V was cut back by 6 bases and J by 5 bases. The CDR3 sequence: CASGMTGDWTEAFF. The CDR3 DNA sequence: TGTGCTAGTGGCATGACAGGGGATTGGACTGAAGCTTTCTTT.

The chain is built from TRBV10-1 and TRBJ2-1; weak D call: TRBD1 (6 bases). Germline V gives CDR1 WNHNN, CDR2 SYGVQD (reference sequence). This CDR3 has 14 residues. V was clipped by 7 bases and J by 2 bases, with 12 bases between them. This CDR3 reads CASTTGYPYNEQFF. The CDR3 DNA reads TGCGCCAGCACCACAGGGTACCCCTACAATGAGCAGTTCTTC.

V usage is TRBV6-6 and J usage is TRBJ2-5; 8 bases align to TRBD2. CDR3 length equals 13 residues. Germline CDR1 MNHNY, CDR2 SVGAGI (reference sequence). Germline trimming cut 6 bases from V and 4 bases from J; bases unmatched to any gene: 4. CDR3 nucleotide sequence: TGTGCCAGCAGGACTAGCGCGGCAGAGACCCAGTACTTC. It encodes CASRTSAAETQYF.

The sample holds a few counts of this clone. This chain uses TRBV7-7 with TRBJ2-5, with 9 bases aligning to TRBD1. The trim removed 8 bases at V and 5 bases at J, leaving 9 bases unmatched. The CDR3 contains 14 residues. Germline V gene lookup returns CDR1 SSHAT and CDR2 FNYEAQ (reference sequence). This CDR3 is CASGKPGQGETQYF. CDR3 sequence (DNA): TGTGCCAGCGGAAAGCCTGGACAGGGGGAGACCCAGTACTTC.

The sample holds one count of this clone. The chain links TRBV12-3 or TRBV12-4 to TRBJ1-5, with D uncertain. The ends were cut back, 7 bases at V and 4 bases at J, with 5 bases in the middle. The CDR3 contains 11 residues. CDR3 DNA sequence: TGTGCCAGCACCCGGAATCAGCCCCAGCATTTT. As protein: CASTRNQPQHF.

This chain connects TRBV4-3 to TRBJ1-2, with TRBD1 as a possible D gene (5 bases). There are 14 residues in the CDR3. Trimming took 4 bases from V and 8 from J, leaving 17 bases between them. CDR1 and CDR2 (germline): LGHNA, YSLEER. DNA for the CDR3: TGCGCCAGCAGCCCTCCACGGGGGGGGAGCGGCTACACCTTC. It yields the protein CASSPPRGGSGYTF.

The chain combines TRBV18 with TRBJ1-1; D perhaps matches TRBD1 (5 bases). V was shortened by 0 bases and J by 1 base, with 6 bases between the two germline ends. The CDR3 loop spans 14 amino acids. CDR1 is KGHSH and CDR2 is LQKENI in the germline V gene. In nucleotides, the CDR3 is TGTGCCAGCTCACCACCAACAGGGAACACTGAAGCTTTCTTT. Its translation is CASSPPTGNTEAFF. The full variable domain, completed using reference TRBV18 and TRBJ1-1, is NAGVMQNPRHLVRRRGQEARLRCSPMKGHSHVYWYRQLPEEGLKFMVYLQKENIIDESGMPKERFSAEFPKEGPSILRIQQVVRGDSAAYFCASSPPTGNTEAFFGQGTRLTVV.

CDR3 loop: CASSLGDEAFF. CDR3 in DNA: TGTGCCAGCAGTTTAGGAGATGAAGCTTTCTTT. The V call is TRBV28, the J call TRBJ1-1, with D unclear. The CDR3 is made up of 11 amino acids. V was shortened by 2 bases and J by 7 bases, with 5 bases between the two germline ends. In germline, CDR1 is MDHEN, CDR2 SYDVKM.

CDR3 residues: CASSSPGVGTDTQYF. Written as DNA, the CDR3 is TGTGCCAGCAGTTCACCAGGGGTGGGGACAGATACGCAGTATTTT. The chain uses TRBV6-2 or TRBV6-3 and TRBJ2-3; D is perhaps TRBD1 (6 bases). Trimming left V 4 bases short and J 3 bases short, with 14 bases between. This CDR3 region has 15 residues. Germline CDR1 MNHEY, CDR2 SVGEGT.

CDR3 residues: CASSSAGGQPQHF. The CDR3 DNA sequence: TGTGCCAGCAGCTCAGCAGGGGGACAGCCCCAGCATTTT. The gene calls are TRBV7-8 and TRBJ1-5, with 7 bases fitting TRBD1. Germline V gene data show CDR1 as SGHVS and CDR2 as FQNEAQ. Trimming removed 4 bases from V and 7 bases from J; junction bases left unmatched: 4. The CDR3 sequence is 13 residues long.

The chain links TRBV20-1 to TRBJ1-3; no firm D call. CDR1 is DFQATT, CDR2 SNEGSKA, per germline (reference sequence). The CDR3 contains 11 residues. V gave up 1 base and J gave up 9 bases, with 7 bases separating them. CDR3 in amino acids: CSARAGSTIYF. The CDR3 DNA reads as TGCAGTGCTAGAGCTGGGAGCACCATATATTTT.

This clone appeared a single time. The chain recombines TRBV7-9 with TRBJ2-1, with 10 bases identical to TRBD1. With V trimmed by 2 bases and J by 7 bases, 5 bases remained unmatched. Germline-derived CDR1 and CDR2 are SEHNR and FQNEAQ (reference sequence). This CDR3 has 15 amino acids. Here the CDR3 DNA reads TGTGCCAGCAGCTTATGGGACAGGGGTGGTAATGAGCAGTTCTTC. It encodes CASSLWDRGGNEQFF. The whole variable domain, filled in from reference TRBV7-9 and TRBJ2-1, reads DTGVSQNPRHKITKRGQNVTFRCDPISEHNRLYWYRQTLGQGPEFLTYFQNEAQLEKSRLLSDRFSAERPKGSFSTLEIQRTEQGDSAMYLCASSLWDRGGNEQFFGPGTRLTVL.

V and J are TRBV11-2 and TRBJ2-1, with 15 nucleotides matching TRBD2. The CDR3 sequence is 17 residues long. Per germline, CDR1 SGHAT and CDR2 FQNNGV. The junction had 6 bases not matched to a gene; V was cut back by 5 bases and J by 4 bases. The CDR3 sequence: CASSHPGLAGGYNEQFF. CDR3 DNA: TGTGCCAGCAGCCATCCGGGACTAGCGGGGGGTTACAATGAGCAGTTCTTC.

V is TRBV30 and J is TRBJ1-1; D remains ambiguous. Germline CDR1 GTSNPN, CDR2 SVGIG (reference sequence). There are 14 residues in the CDR3. Trimming took off 2 bases at V and 11 bases at J, with 21 bases between the two ends. DNA of the CDR3: TGTGCCTGGAGTACGGAGGACGCTACGGGTCGGGCTTTCTTT. It yields the protein CAWSTEDATGRAFF.

The chain carries TRBV28 and TRBJ2-3; D is uncertain. The CDR3 sequence is 11 residues long. V was cut by 4 bases and J by 10 bases, with 9 bases left in between. Germline-derived CDR1 and CDR2 are MDHEN and SYDVKM. CDR3 nucleotide sequence: TGTGCCAGCAGTTATTCCGAGGCGCAGTATTTT. It translates to CASSYSEAQYF.

The rearrangement links TRBV7-8 to TRBJ2-7, with no clear D. V was shortened by 5 bases and J by 4 bases, with 6 bases between the two germline ends. Germline V gives CDR1 SGHVS, CDR2 FQNEAQ. There are 11 residues in the CDR3. Here the CDR3 DNA reads TGTGCCAGCAGCCCCCGATACGAGCAGTACTTC. Encoded protein: CASSPRYEQYF.